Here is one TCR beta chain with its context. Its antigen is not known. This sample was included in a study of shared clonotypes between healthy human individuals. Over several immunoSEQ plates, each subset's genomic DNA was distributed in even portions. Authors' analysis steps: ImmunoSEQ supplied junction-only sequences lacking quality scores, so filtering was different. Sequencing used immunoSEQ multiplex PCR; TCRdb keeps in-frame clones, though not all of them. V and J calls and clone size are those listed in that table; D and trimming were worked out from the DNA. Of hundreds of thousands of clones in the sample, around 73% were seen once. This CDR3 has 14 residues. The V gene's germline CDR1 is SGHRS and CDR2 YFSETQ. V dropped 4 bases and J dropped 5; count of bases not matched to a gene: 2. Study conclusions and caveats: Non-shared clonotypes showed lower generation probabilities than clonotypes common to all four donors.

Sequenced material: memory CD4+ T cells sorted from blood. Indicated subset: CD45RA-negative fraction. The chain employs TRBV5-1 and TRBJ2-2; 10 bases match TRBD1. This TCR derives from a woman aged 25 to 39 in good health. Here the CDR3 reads CASSGGQGTGELFF. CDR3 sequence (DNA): TGCGCCAGCAGCGGGGGACAGGGGACCGGGGAGCTGTTTTTT.